This T cell receptor beta chain was sequenced for a study of T cell clonotyping in hematopoietic cell transplantation. The overall study: Recipient samples before transplant were obtained post-cytoreduction.

As regards this clone: What it recognizes is unknown.

Sample time point: recipient sample about 28 days before transplant, after cytoreduction. Samples: about 28 days before transplant, then days 30, 100 and 180 after. TCRdb's copy holds only in-frame clones and misses some; the assay was immunoSEQ multiplex PCR. The table shows tens of thousands of clones, with 70% to 90% occurring only once. The V gene's germline CDR1 is GTSNPN and CDR2 SVGIG (reference sequence). The junction had 13 bases not matched to a gene; V was cut back by 3 bases and J by 5 bases. The CDR3 runs 16 residues. Study-level points and caveats: Recipient TCR diversity dropped after transplant; expanded clonotypes rose from day 30 to 180. No sorting was done, leaving CD4 and CD8 contributions mixed.

The sample here was peripheral blood mononuclear cells, taken before stem cell transplant. V usage is TRBV30 and J usage is TRBJ1-5; 7 nucleotides match TRBD1. The sequence was obtained from a man in his sixties with biphenotypic leukemia. Some clones in this sample may be carry-over from other donors' samples. The CDR3 here is CAWSPPTGKLDQPQHF. DNA for the CDR3: TGTGCCTGGAGCCCTCCGACAGGGAAGCTCGATCAGCCCCAGCATTTT.